Below, 19 T cell receptor beta chains from the same sample are listed, as sequenced in a study of human T cells and chemical hapten exposure. Described time point: healthy volunteer bleed at 2 weeks. Blood, whole and unfractionated, served as the source for total RNA extraction. One entry per CDR3 protein, called by TCRdb with MiXCR from the RACE reads. There are over 45,000 distinct CDR3 sequences in the sample; 3.5% to 4.5% occur only once, and approximately 1.6% lies in the top ten. Material: whole blood. These receptors were collected from a female donor in good health. Some clones in this sample may be carry-over from other donors' samples.

This clonotype was seen many times. V usage is TRBV3-2 and J usage is TRBJ1-2. TRBV3-2 is a pseudogene locus. This CDR3 has 14 amino acids. The CDR3 spells CASSRGTQNYGYTF. As DNA, the CDR3 is TGTGCCAGCAGCCGAGGAACTCAGAACTATGGCTACACCTTC.

This clonotype occurred many times. The gene calls are TRBV7-2 and TRBJ2-7; no clear D. Germline lookup yields CDR1 SGHTA and CDR2 FQGNSA. Trimming left V 3 bases short and J 3 bases short, with 6 bases between. The length of the CDR3 is 12 residues. This CDR3 reads CASSFTHYEQYF. The CDR3 bases are TGTGCCAGCAGCTTCACTCACTACGAGCAGTACTTC.

This clonotype has a count of ten or more. The rearrangement links TRBV10-3 to TRBJ1-1, with no clear D. Germline assignment: CDR1 ENHRY and CDR2 SYGVKD. Trimming stripped 1 base from V and 5 bases from J, with 5 bases between. This CDR3 comprises 12 residues. Here the CDR3 DNA reads TGTGCCATCAGTGAGTATGAGACTGAAGCTTTCTTT. Amino acid sequence: CAISEYETEAFF.

The chain employs TRBV6-1 and TRBJ2-7, with 10 bases identical to TRBD1. CDR3 size: 13 residues. V trimming: 6 bases; J trimming: 5 bases; junction bases outside the gene matches: 4. Germline V gene sequence: CDR1 MNHNS, CDR2 SASEGT. The CDR3 bases are TGTGCCAGCAGCGACAGGGGGCACGACGAGCAGTACTTC. Its protein is CASSDRGHDEQYF.

The sample holds many counts of this clonotype. This sequence joins TRBV27 and TRBJ1-2; TRBD1 might be the D (5 bases). Germline values: CDR1 MNHEY, CDR2 SMNVEV (reference sequence). This CDR3 has 18 amino acids. V was shortened by 4 bases and J by 1 base, with 22 bases between the two germline ends. The DNA for the CDR3 is TGTGCCAGCAGTTCAACCACCGAAACAGGAGAAAATAACTATGGCTACACCTTC. It codes for CASSSTTETGENNYGYTF.

The chain links TRBV20-1 to TRBJ2-7; D unclear. Trimming removed 1 base at V and 0 bases at J, with 13 bases between. This CDR3 region has 15 residues. Per the germline V gene, CDR1 is DFQATT and CDR2 is SNEGSKA (reference sequence). CDR3 in amino acids: CSARAATDSSYEQYF. CDR3 in DNA: TGCAGTGCTAGAGCCGCCACGGATAGCTCCTACGAGCAGTACTTC.

This clonotype was counted only a few times. This chain connects TRBV20-1 to TRBJ2-7; D remains unclear. The CDR3 has 11 residues. In germline, CDR1 is DFQATT, CDR2 SNEGSKA (reference sequence). With 6 bases removed from V and 1 base from J, the gap between germline ends came to 7 bases. The CDR3 protein is CSAPASYEQYF. Written as DNA, the CDR3 is TGCAGTGCACCCGCTTCCTACGAGCAGTACTTC.

This clonotype was counted many times. The chain links TRBV5-1 to TRBJ2-5; D is undetermined. The CDR3 is 13 residues long. The germline CDR1 and CDR2 sequences are SGHRS and YFSETQ. V dropped 1 base and J dropped 3 bases, with 7 bases sitting between them. The CDR3 protein is CASSLSVEETQYF. Here the CDR3 DNA reads TGCGCCAGCAGCTTGTCCGTCGAAGAGACCCAGTACTTC.

This chain joins TRBV4-3 and TRBJ2-7; D tentatively reads TRBD1 or TRBD2 (5 bases each). The CDR3 spans 16 residues. The V end was cut by 4 bases, the J end by 6 bases, with 22 bases between. CDR1 is LGHNA, CDR2 YSLEER, per germline. CDR3 protein: CASSPGSDSRGCEQYF. The CDR3, as DNA: TGCGCCAGCAGCCCTGGTTCGGACTCTAGGGGCTGCGAGCAGTACTTC.

This clonotype was counted many times. The rearrangement links TRBV6-5 to TRBJ1-3; no clear D gene. This CDR3 region has 14 residues. V was shortened by 7 bases and J by 0 bases, with 10 bases between the two germline ends. Germline V gene data show CDR1 as MNHEY and CDR2 as SVGAGI. CDR3 coding DNA: TGTGCCAGCATGCGCAGCTACTCTGGAAACACCATATATTTT. Translating gives CASMRSYSGNTIYF.

At least ten counts were recorded for this clonotype. The chain is built from TRBV20-1 and TRBJ1-2; D is ambiguous. The V end was cut by 3 bases, the J end by 2 bases, with 7 bases between. The CDR3 loop spans 12 amino acids. The germline CDR1 and CDR2 sequences are DFQATT and SNEGSKA (reference sequence). The CDR3 DNA sequence: TGCAGTGCTAGGCGGTCCAACTATGGCTACACCTTC. Its protein is CSARRSNYGYTF.

This clonotype has ten or more counts. The CDR3 DNA sequence: TGTGCCAGCAGCTTAAGGGATAGGACAACATCCACAGATACGCAGTATTTT. This encodes CASSLRDRTTSTDTQYF. The rearrangement joins TRBV7-2 to TRBJ2-3; tentatively, D is TRBD1 (5 bases). Trimming left V 2 bases short and J 2 bases short, with 17 bases between. Per germline, CDR1 SGHTA and CDR2 FQGNSA. There are 17 residues in the CDR3.

The sample holds many counts of this clonotype. This chain joins TRBV6-5 and TRBJ1-1; tentative D call: TRBD1 (5 bases). CDR1 and CDR2 (germline): MNHEY, SVGAGI. The CDR3 is 15 residues long. Trimming removed 6 bases at V and 3 bases at J, with 17 bases between. The CDR3 DNA sequence: TGTGCCAGCAGATTACTGGATCAGGGATACACTGAAGCTTTCTTT. It codes for CASRLLDQGYTEAFF.

This clonotype was observed at least ten times. The genes are TRBV12-3 or TRBV12-4 and TRBJ1-1; weak D call: TRBD1 (6 bases). V was pared by 7 bases and J by 6 bases, with 18 bases between. This CDR3 has 14 amino acids. The CDR3 loop reads CASKLTGGRAEAFF. CDR3 nucleotide sequence: TGTGCCAGCAAACTGACAGGAGGACGAGCTGAAGCTTTCTTT.

This clonotype was seen ten or more times. The rearrangement links TRBV24-1 to TRBJ2-4; tentatively, D is TRBD1 (5 bases). The V gene lost 1 base and the J gene lost 0 bases, with 21 bases spanning the gap. CDR3 length equals 20 residues. CDR1 is KGHDR, CDR2 SFDVKD, per germline. The CDR3 bases are TGTGCCACCAGTGATTTAAGGGGCTCTCCGCGAAATCTAGCCAAAAACATTCAGTACTTC. Translated, it gives CATSDLRGSPRNLAKNIQYF.

The sample holds many counts of this clonotype. J is TRBJ2-2 and V is TRBV3-1, with 8 bases fitting TRBD2. This CDR3 is 18 amino acids long. The V gene end was trimmed by 0 bases and the J gene end by 7 bases; junction bases not matched to a gene: 13. Germline V CDR1 and CDR2: LGHDT, YNNKEL (reference sequence). The CDR3 DNA sequence: TGTGCCAGCAGCCAAGAACTTCCCGGGGGGGCCCTTGGCGGGGAGCTGTTTTTT. Translation: CASSQELPGGALGGELFF. The full variable domain, with the rest looked up from reference TRBV3-1 and TRBJ2-2, is DTAVSQTPKYLVTQMGNDKSIKCEQNLGHDTMYWYKQDSKKFLKIMFSYNNKELIINETVPNRFSPKSPDKAHLNLHINSLELGDSAVYFCASSQELPGGALGGELFFGEGSRLTVL.

This clonotype has a count of ten or more. The V gene is TRBV19, the J gene TRBJ1-5; D not certain. V was clipped by 6 bases and J by 3 bases, with 12 bases between them. Germline V gene sequence: CDR1 LNHDA, CDR2 SQIVND (reference sequence). The CDR3 consists of 14 residues. The CDR3 loop reads CASSEGWVNQPQHF. CDR3 nucleotides: TGTGCCAGTAGCGAGGGTTGGGTCAATCAGCCCCAGCATTTT.

This clonotype was seen many times. The chain carries TRBV6-5 and TRBJ2-6, with D uncertain. This CDR3 is 15 amino acids long. Germline CDR1 reads MNHEY; CDR2 reads SVGAGI. With 6 bases removed from V and 4 bases from J, the gap between germline ends came to 13 bases. The CDR3 region is CASSARERGANVLTF. The CDR3 DNA reads as TGTGCCAGCAGCGCACGCGAACGAGGGGCCAACGTCCTGACTTTC.

At least ten counts were recorded for this clonotype. The CDR3 region has the DNA TGTGCCAGCAGTTACTCGAACCCGACGGATACGCAGTATTTT. Encoded protein: CASSYSNPTDTQYF. The chain has TRBV6-7 and TRBJ2-3, with no clear D. TRBV6-7 is classed as an ORF, of uncertain function. V lost 0 bases to trimming and J lost 6 bases, with 10 bases between them. The CDR3 covers 14 residues.